What follows is one T cell receptor beta chain and its context. The data originate from a study of blood T cell repertoires in COVID-19. Turning to the study itself: Acute and convalescent COVID-19 samples came from the United States, Italy and Spain. PBMCs, B-cell-depleted T cells, or T cells were the source of the cDNA or gDNA that made up the material.

The V and J ends lost 2 bases and 0 bases respectively, with 11 bases between them. The germline V gene encodes CDR1 SGHAT and CDR2 FQNNGV. The CDR3 totals 16 residues. Source study methods: Using reference gene primer amplification, nucleated cell counts were estimated. The method was immunoSEQ multiplex PCR; TCRdb's version includes in-frame clones alone and lacks a portion of them. V and J calls and clone size are copied from that table; D and trimming were computed from the DNA. The data show some 190,000 clones, approximately 80% seen once. Input material: peripheral blood. The genes are TRBV11-2 and TRBJ1-5; D ambiguous. This receptor was identified in a woman in her 50s with acute or convalescent COVID-19. The CDR3 region has the DNA TGTGCCAGCAGCTTACGGGGAGAAACTAGCAATCAGCCCCAGCATTTT. Translation: CASSLRGETSNQPQHF.